A selection of T cell receptor beta chains follows, all from one sample in a study of Graves' ophthalmopathy and Graves' hyperthyroidism. TCRdb reanalysed the multiplex PCR reads using MiXCR and keeps one entry per CDR3 protein. Here the sample spans 200,000 to 250,000 distinct CDR3 sequences, about a fifth being singletons. Sequencing used peripheral blood. Receptors were obtained from a woman aged 45-65 years with Graves' ophthalmopathy. Each CDR3 is given with its conserved first and last residue. Fields, in order: D gene, clone size, V gene, J gene, CDR3 protein, CDR3 DNA. A D gene is named only where the DNA matches it firmly. Clone sizes are given selectively: once, few, many, or a class where the clone is expanded.

TRBD1,NA,TRBV12-5,TRBJ2-5,CASGFYRGLQETQYF,TGTGCTAGTGGTTTCTACAGGGGGCTCCAAGAGACCCAGTACTTC
NA,many,TRBV6-5,TRBJ1-1,CASSYSRQGGTEAFF,TGTGCCAGCAGCTATTCGAGGCAGGGTGGCACTGAAGCTTTCTTT
TRBD1,many,TRBV6-2/TRBV6-3,TRBJ2-7,CASTRDRGREQYF,TGTGCCAGCACCCGGGACAGAGGACGCGAGCAGTACTTC
NA,many,TRBV6-2/TRBV6-3,TRBJ2-7,CASSYSSGSGEQYF,TGTGCCAGCAGTTACTCGTCGGGGTCTGGGGAGCAGTACTTC
NA,many,TRBV2,TRBJ1-2,CASSEGNYGYTF,TGTGCCAGCAGTGAGGGTAACTATGGCTACACCTTC
TRBD1,NA,TRBV2,TRBJ2-4,CASSELAPGQSAKNIQYF,TGTGCCAGCAGTGAACTAGCACCGGGACAGTCAGCCAAAAACATTCAGTACTTC
NA,many,TRBV6-1,TRBJ2-7,CASSVRETYEQYF,TGTGCCAGCAGTGTCCGTGAAACCTACGAGCAGTACTTC
NA,many,TRBV7-8,TRBJ2-2,CASGTMGGVYVGELFF,TGTGCCAGCGGAACGATGGGGGGCGTCTATGTTGGGGAGCTGTTTTTT
TRBD2,many,TRBV2,TRBJ2-4,CASSRIRAGVDIQYF,TGTGCCAGCAGCCGCATTCGAGCGGGAGTTGACATTCAGTACTTC
NA,NA,TRBV18,TRBJ2-7,CASSPFPSYEQYF,TGTGCCAGCTCGCCTTTTCCCTCCTACGAGCAGTACTTC
TRBD2,few,TRBV7-2,TRBJ2-7,CASRDYLSYEQYF,TGTGCCAGCCGGGACTATTTATCCTACGAGCAGTACTTC
NA,many,TRBV11-2,TRBJ1-2,CASSLGLGGGYTF,TGTGCCAGCAGCTTAGGGTTGGGAGGTGGCTACACCTTC
NA,many,TRBV20-1,TRBJ2-7,CSARDLQRTYEQYF,TGCAGTGCTAGAGATCTTCAGAGAACCTACGAGCAGTACTTC
TRBD1,NA,TRBV30,TRBJ1-5,CARDRGRSNQPQHF,TGTGCCCGGGACAGGGGGCGAAGCAATCAGCCCCAGCATTTT
NA,many,TRBV27,TRBJ2-7,CASRAGTYEQYF,TGTGCCAGCAGGGCGGGGACCTACGAGCAGTACTTC
TRBD1,NA,TRBV24-1,TRBJ2-7,CATSDSSGLQGQGPYEQYF,TGTGCCACCAGTGATTCGTCCGGCCTACAGGGGCAGGGGCCCTACGAGCAGTACTTC
NA,many,TRBV20-1,TRBJ1-5,CSAASRAVLQPQHF,TGCAGTGCGGCGTCGAGGGCGGTACTTCAGCCCCAGCATTTT
NA,many,TRBV20-1,TRBJ1-2,CSAWVGGHFLVYGYTF,TGCAGTGCCTGGGTGGGGGGACACTTTTTGGTCTATGGCTACACCTTC
NA,many,TRBV2,TRBJ2-2,CASSEGLGGTGELFF,TGTGCCAGCAGTGAAGGTCTAGGCGGCACCGGGGAGCTGTTTTTT
NA,NA,TRBV5-1,TRBJ2-7,CASSSQGSSYEQYF,TGCGCCAGCAGCTCCCAGGGGAGCTCCTACGAGCAGTACTTC
NA,NA,TRBV28,TRBJ1-2,CASTDWGRRVGYGYTF,TGTGCCAGCACCGACTGGGGACGCAGGGTTGGCTATGGCTACACCTTC
NA,many,TRBV2,TRBJ2-7,CASTPGTVLSYEQYF,TGTGCCAGCACCCCCGGGACTGTCCTCTCCTACGAGCAGTACTTC
NA,NA,TRBV6-1,TRBJ2-5,CASSESGALLRKTQYF,TGTGCCAGCAGTGAATCGGGGGCCCTACTCCGGAAGACCCAGTACTTC
NA,NA,TRBV28,TRBJ1-2,CASNLRGYGYIF,TGTGCCAGCAATTTGAGGGGATATGGCTACATCTTC
TRBD1,many,TRBV15,TRBJ1-1,CATSRGSGGYTEAFF,TGTGCCACCAGCAGAGGGTCAGGGGGCTACACTGAAGCTTTCTTT
NA,once,TRBV7-9,TRBJ1-1,CASSFPVLNTEAFF,TGTGCCAGCAGCTTTCCCGTGTTGAACACTGAAGCTTTCTTT
NA,few,TRBV5-1,TRBJ1-1,CASSRLGHQSDTEAFF,TGCGCCAGCAGCCGCTTGGGCCACCAGAGCGACACTGAAGCTTTCTTT
NA,many,TRBV20-1,TRBJ1-6,CSARDGEGTFNSPLHF,TGCAGTGCTAGAGACGGGGAGGGGACTTTTAATTCACCCCTCCACTTT
TRBD1,NA,TRBV6-1,TRBJ1-6,CASSTGGVRNSPLHF,TGTGCCAGCAGTACAGGGGGGGTTCGTAATTCACCCCTCCACTTT
NA,many,TRBV20-1,TRBJ2-5,CSAPYPQAQETQYF,TGCAGTGCTCCCTACCCACAAGCTCAAGAGACCCAGTACTTC
NA,many,TRBV6-5,TRBJ2-6,CASSPGRRSLEWSGANVLTF,TGTGCCAGCAGTCCGGGACGGCGATCTCTGGAGTGGTCTGGGGCCAACGTCCTGACTTTC
TRBD2,many,TRBV7-3,TRBJ2-2,CASSSIAGVAGELFF,TGTGCCAGCAGCTCTATAGCGGGAGTGGCCGGGGAGCTGTTTTTT
NA,many,TRBV6-1,TRBJ1-6,CASSEVSPLHF,TGTGCCAGCAGTGAGGTATCGCCCCTCCACTTT
TRBD1,many,TRBV19,TRBJ1-2,CASSRTGTDLYGYTF,TGTGCCAGTAGTCGTACCGGGACAGACCTCTATGGCTACACCTTC
NA,many,TRBV29-1,TRBJ2-5,CSGGQHQETQYF,TGCTCCGGGGGACAGCACCAAGAGACCCAGTACTTC
NA,many,TRBV4-1,TRBJ1-1,CASSQVGRGNTEAFF,TGCGCCAGCAGCCAAGTAGGACGAGGGAACACTGAAGCTTTCTTT
NA,many,TRBV6-5,TRBJ1-6,CATAWTAGNSPLHF,TGTGCCACCGCTTGGACAGCTGGCAATTCACCCCTCCACTTT
NA,NA,TRBV6-5,TRBJ1-2,CASSYTEGGHYGYTF,TGTGCCAGCAGTTACACCGAGGGGGGACACTATGGCTACACCTTC
TRBD1,NA,TRBV12-3/TRBV12-4,TRBJ2-7,CASSFPTQRRQGRTYEQYF,TGTGCCAGCAGTTTCCCTACCCAGAGACGACAGGGAAGAACCTACGAGCAGTACTTC
NA,NA,TRBV12-3/TRBV12-4,TRBJ1-6,CASSGTRDYNSPLHF,TGTGCCAGCAGTGGGACCAGGGACTATAATTCACCCCTCCACTTT
NA,many,TRBV27,TRBJ2-6,CASSFNSGANVLTF,TGTGCCAGCAGTTTTAACTCTGGGGCCAACGTCCTGACTTTC
NA,many,TRBV24-1,TRBJ2-5,CATSEGLSQETQYF,TGTGCCACCAGTGAGGGACTTTCCCAAGAGACCCAGTACTTC
TRBD1,many,TRBV6-1,TRBJ1-2,CASSEGTGGLYGYTF,TGTGCCAGCAGTGAGGGGACAGGGGGCCTCTATGGCTACACCTTC
NA,NA,TRBV12-3/TRBV12-4,TRBJ1-5,CASSPLKYREGQPQHF,TGTGCCAGCAGTCCTCTCAAATACAGGGAAGGTCAGCCCCAGCATTTT
NA,many,TRBV27,TRBJ1-1,CASSLSGYTEAFF,TGTGCCAGCAGTTTATCAGGGTACACTGAAGCTTTCTTT
NA,many,TRBV12-3/TRBV12-4,TRBJ2-5,CASSLALTRSQETQYF,TGTGCCAGCAGTTTAGCGCTAACGCGGTCCCAAGAGACCCAGTACTTC
NA,many,TRBV6-5,TRBJ1-1,CASSYSRGRNTEAFF,TGTGCCAGCAGTTACTCGAGAGGGAGGAACACTGAAGCTTTCTTT
TRBD2,NA,TRBV5-1,TRBJ2-7,CASSLVAGVSYEQYF,TGCGCCAGCAGCTTGGTCGCGGGAGTTTCCTACGAGCAGTACTTC